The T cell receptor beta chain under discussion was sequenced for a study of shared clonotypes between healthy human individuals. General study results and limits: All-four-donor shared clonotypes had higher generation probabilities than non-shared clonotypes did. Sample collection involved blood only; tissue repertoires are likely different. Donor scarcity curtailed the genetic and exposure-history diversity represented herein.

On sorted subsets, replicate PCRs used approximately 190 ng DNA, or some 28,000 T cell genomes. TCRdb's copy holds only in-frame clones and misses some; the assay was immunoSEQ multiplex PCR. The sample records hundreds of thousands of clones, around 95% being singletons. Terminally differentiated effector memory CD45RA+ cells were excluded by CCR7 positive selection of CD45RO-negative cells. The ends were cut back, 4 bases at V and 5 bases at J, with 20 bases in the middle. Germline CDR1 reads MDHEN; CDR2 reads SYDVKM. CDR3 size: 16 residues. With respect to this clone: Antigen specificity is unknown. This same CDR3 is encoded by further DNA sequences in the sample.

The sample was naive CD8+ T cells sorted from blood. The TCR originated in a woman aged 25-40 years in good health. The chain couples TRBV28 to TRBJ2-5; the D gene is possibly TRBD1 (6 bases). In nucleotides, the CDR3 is TGTGCCAGCAGTTCCGGGACAAACTCTGTATGGGAGACCCAGTACTTC. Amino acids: CASSSGTNSVWETQYF. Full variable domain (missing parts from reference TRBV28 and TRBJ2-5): DVKVTQSSRYLVKRTGEKVFLECVQDMDHENMFWYRQDPGLGLRLIYFSYDVKMKEKGDIPEGYSVSREKKERFSLILESASTNQTSMYLCASSSGTNSVWETQYFGPGTRLLVL.